The 26 T cell receptor beta chains below all came from one sample that was sequenced in a study of beta chain features in type 1 diabetes (dated by TCRdb to 2016 to 2019). No cognate antigen is known for these TCRs. The library came from the immunoSEQ multiplex PCR assay. The entire amount of isolated RNA was reverse transcribed using the High Capacity cDNA Reverse Transcription Kit, so the sequenced TCRB transcripts were expressed ones. The table comes from immuneACCESS by way of TCRdb, which keeps in-frame sequences with V and J called. Part of the clones is missing from these tables; in studies checked, under half for an unresolved V gene and the rest for unknown reasons. The sample records around 340,000 clones, around 8.5% of which are singletons. The top ten constitute about 1% of the sample. Overall results and qualifications from the work: Type 1 diabetes patients showed a moderate but significant shortening of TCRB CDR3 length in all four CD4+ subsets.

Sequenced input: central memory CD4+ T cells from blood. These TCRs come from a man aged 30-40 years with type 1 diabetes.

A few counts support this clone. The identical CDR3 is also encoded by other nucleotide sequences in the sample. This sequence joins TRBV4-3 and TRBJ2-7, with unresolved D. CDR1 LGHNA and CDR2 YSLEER come from the germline V gene. Trimming shortened V by 0 bases and J by 4 bases, and 10 bases separated the two germline ends. This CDR3 is 14 amino acids long. CDR3 sequence: CASSQDVGSYEQYF. Here the CDR3 DNA reads TGCGCCAGCAGCCAAGATGTCGGAAGTTACGAGCAGTACTTC.

This clone was counted many times. This chain's CDR3 is CASSQFGGDGYTF. The CDR3 bases are TGTGCCAGCAGCCAGTTCGGGGGAGACGGCTACACCTTC. The chain recombines TRBV7-6 with TRBJ1-2, with D possibly being TRBD1 (5 bases). Germline V CDR1 and CDR2: SGHVS, FNYEAQ. The CDR3 covers 13 residues. Trimming left V 5 bases short and J 8 bases short, with 15 bases between.

In this sample, this clone turned up a few times. This chain uses TRBV5-1 with TRBJ1-1; D uncertain. Germline V gene data show CDR1 as SGHRS and CDR2 as YFSETQ. The CDR3 contains 14 residues. The V end was cut by 1 base, the J end by 1 base, with 8 bases between. CDR3 loop: CASSLSGRNTEAFF. The CDR3 DNA reads TGCGCCAGCAGCTTGTCCGGGAGGAACACTGAAGCTTTCTTT.

In this sample, this clone turned up a few times. The chain joins TRBV18 to TRBJ2-5; 8 bases map to TRBD2. Germline CDR1 KGHSH, CDR2 LQKENI. The junction had 4 bases not matched to a gene; V was cut back by 4 bases and J by 6 bases. This CDR3 is 13 amino acids long. The CDR3 region is CASSLAGSQTQYF. The CDR3 DNA is TGTGCCAGCTCACTAGCGGGGTCGCAGACCCAGTACTTC.

This clone was observed a handful of times. This chain uses TRBV27 with TRBJ2-4; 7 bases fit TRBD1. The CDR3 runs to 15 residues. Germline-derived CDR1 and CDR2 are MNHEY and SMNVEV (reference sequence). The V gene end was trimmed by 5 bases and the J gene end by 3 bases; junction bases not matched to a gene: 7. This chain's CDR3 is CASSQRQGGKNIQYF. The CDR3 nucleotides are TGTGCCAGCAGTCAACGACAGGGCGGCAAAAACATTCAGTACTTC.

This clone was detected a few times. The V call is TRBV28, the J call TRBJ2-2; no clear D gene. Germline V gene lookup returns CDR1 MDHEN and CDR2 SYDVKM. Trimming took 1 base from V and 6 from J, leaving 0 bases between them. This CDR3 contains 11 residues. CDR3 nucleotides: TGTGCCAGCAGTTTATCCGGGGAGCTGTTTTTT. It encodes CASSLSGELFF.

This chain joins TRBV18 and TRBJ2-7; TRBD1 matches at 7 bases. The trim removed 5 bases at V and 2 bases at J, leaving 3 bases unmatched. The germline V gene has CDR1 KGHSH and CDR2 LQKENI. This CDR3 contains 13 residues. The CDR3 DNA reads as TGTGCCAGCTCAACCGGGACAGCCTACGAGCAGTACTTC. Translated, it gives CASSTGTAYEQYF.

This clone was seen only a few times. The chain has TRBV2 and TRBJ1-5; D not certain. CDR1 and CDR2 from the germline V gene are SNHLY and FYNNEI. The CDR3 has 15 residues. Trimming removed 6 bases from V and 1 base from J, with 13 bases in between. CDR3 region: CASSRDLGSNQPQHF. As DNA, the CDR3 is TGTGCCAGCAGCCGAGACCTTGGGAGCAATCAGCCCCAGCATTTT. The full variable domain, with the rest looked up from reference TRBV2 and TRBJ1-5, is EPEVTQTPSHQVTQMGQEVILRCVPISNHLYFYWYRQILGQKVEFLVSFYNNEISEKSEIFDDQFSVERPDGSNFTLKIRSTKLEDSAMYFCASSRDLGSNQPQHFGDGTRLSIL.

This clone was detected a few times. The same CDR3 arises from other DNA sequences in this sample as well. The chain uses TRBV11-3 and TRBJ2-5; D is uncertain. CDR3 length: 13 amino acids. Germline CDR1 and CDR2: SGHNT and YENEEA. Trimming removed 2 bases from V and 3 bases from J, with 7 bases in between. CDR3 sequence reads: CASSLQSEETQYF. The DNA of the CDR3 is TGTGCCAGCAGCTTACAGTCGGAAGAGACCCAGTACTTC.

This clone was seen a few times. The chain recombines TRBV5-1 with TRBJ2-5, with a possible D match to TRBD1 (5 bases). Trimming left V 5 bases short and J 0 bases short, with 11 bases between. From germline, CDR1 is SGHRS and CDR2 YFSETQ. This CDR3 spans 14 amino acids. The CDR3 bases are TGCGCCAGCAGTCCGACAGACTACCAAGAGACCCAGTACTTC. Its protein is CASSPTDYQETQYF.

J is TRBJ1-4 and V is TRBV28; D is unresolved. Trimming removed 7 bases at V and 3 bases at J, with 6 bases between. The CDR3 loop spans 12 amino acids. Looked up from germline, CDR1 is MDHEN and CDR2 is SYDVKM. CDR3 DNA: TGTGCCAGCACTGTCGCTAATGAAAAACTGTTTTTT. Residues: CASTVANEKLFF.

Only a few counts were recorded for this clone. This sequence joins TRBV30 and TRBJ1-1; D remains unclear. V was cut by 0 bases and J by 4 bases, with 9 bases left in between. The germline V gene has CDR1 GTSNPN and CDR2 SVGIG (reference sequence). This CDR3 is 13 amino acids long. As DNA, the CDR3 is TGTGCCTGGAGTGTCCAGACGGGCACTGAAGCTTTCTTT. Translated, it gives CAWSVQTGTEAFF.

This clone was counted a few times. V and J are TRBV30 and TRBJ2-4, with 7 bases identical to TRBD1. This CDR3 is built from 12 residues. The V and J ends lost 2 bases and 6 bases, in that order; junction bases with no gene match: 1. Looked up from germline, CDR1 is GTSNPN and CDR2 is SVGIG (reference sequence). CDR3 sequence: CAWSRQGNIQYF. In nucleotides, the CDR3 is TGTGCCTGGAGTAGACAGGGAAACATTCAGTACTTC.

The chain joins TRBV7-6 to TRBJ2-7, with 7 bases fitting TRBD1. The CDR3 is made up of 14 amino acids. The V segment lost 2 bases and the J segment 2 bases; nucleotides outside the gene matches: 3. Germline CDR1 and CDR2: SGHVS and FNYEAQ. This CDR3 reads CASSLRQGAYEQYF. The CDR3 nucleotides read TGTGCCAGCAGCTTACGACAGGGAGCCTACGAGCAGTACTTC.

A few counts support this clone. Other nucleotide sequences from this sample produce the same CDR3. The V and J genes are TRBV18 and TRBJ2-2, with no clear D. Trimming cost V 2 bases and J 4 bases, with 5 bases left between them. The CDR3 loop spans 13 amino acids. Germline V gene lookup returns CDR1 KGHSH and CDR2 LQKENI. Written as DNA, the CDR3 is TGTGCCAGCTCACCAGGGTCCACCGGGGAGCTGTTTTTT. Protein sequence: CASSPGSTGELFF.

V usage is TRBV5-6 and J usage is TRBJ1-2; D not resolved. The germline V and J ends were trimmed by 0 bases and 8 bases, with 14 bases remaining between them. This CDR3 is built from 14 residues. The V gene's germline CDR1 is SGHDT and CDR2 YYEEEE. This CDR3 is CASSLDGRWEGYTF. CDR3 in DNA: TGTGCCAGCAGCTTGGACGGTCGGTGGGAAGGCTACACCTTC.

This clone was observed a few times. The chain recombines TRBV5-1 with TRBJ2-3, with D perhaps matching TRBD1 or TRBD2 (5 bases each). There are 16 residues in the CDR3. Trimming left V 4 bases short and J 5 bases short, with 20 bases between. Germline CDR1 SGHRS, CDR2 YFSETQ. The CDR3 DNA follows: TGCGCCAGCAGCCTCTTACCGGGACGGCTAAGAGATACGCAGTATTTT. Translation gives CASSLLPGRLRDTQYF.

About this clone itself: The sample carries other DNA sequences with the same CDR3. V is TRBV7-8 and J is TRBJ1-1; perhaps TRBD1 as D (5 bases). The CDR3 extends over 16 amino acids. Germline V CDR1 and CDR2: SGHVS, FQNEAQ. V lost 1 base and J lost 8, with 20 bases in between. The CDR3 protein is CASSLVPGAGRNEAFF. The CDR3 DNA sequence: TGTGCCAGCAGCTTAGTTCCTGGCGCAGGGCGCAACGAAGCTTTCTTT.

This clone was seen at least ten times. This sequence joins TRBV29-1 and TRBJ2-5, with 10 bases that match TRBD1. The CDR3 is made up of 15 amino acids. Losses at the gene ends were 3 bases for V and 5 bases for J; bases not matched to a gene: 9. Germline CDR1 reads SQVTM; CDR2 reads ANQGSEA. DNA for the CDR3: TGCAGCGTTGATCTGGGACAGGGGAAGCGGGAGACCCAGTACTTC. The encoded protein is CSVDLGQGKRETQYF.

The rearrangement joins TRBV28 to TRBJ1-5, with D tentatively TRBD1 (6 bases). Trimming pared 3 bases from V and 1 base from J, leaving 10 bases between. The CDR3 covers 15 residues. CDR1 and CDR2 (germline): MDHEN, SYDVKM. The CDR3 sequence is CASSFIGQSNQPQHF. For the CDR3, the DNA is TGTGCCAGCAGTTTTATAGGACAGAGCAATCAGCCCCAGCATTTT.

The V gene is TRBV30, the J gene TRBJ1-2; a possible D gene is TRBD1 (5 bases). Germline lookup yields CDR1 GTSNPN and CDR2 SVGIG (reference sequence). The CDR3 sequence is 13 residues long. Trimming stripped 1 base from V and 4 bases from J, with 10 bases between. The DNA of the CDR3 is TGTGCCTGGAGTGCGGACGGGGGCTATGGCTACACCTTC. The encoded protein is CAWSADGGYGYTF. Variable domain in full (rest from reference TRBV30 and TRBJ1-2): SQTIHQWPATLVQPVGSPLSLECTVEGTSNPNLYWYRQAAGRGLQLLFYSVGIGQISSEVPQNLSASRPQDRQFILSSKKLLLSDSGFYLCAWSADGGYGYTFGSGTRLTVV.

The table lists this clone with a few counts. V gene TRBV5-1 combines with J gene TRBJ1-6; 8 nucleotides agree with TRBD1. CDR1 and CDR2 from the germline V gene are SGHRS and YFSETQ. The V and J ends lost 4 bases and 7 bases, in that order; junction bases with no gene match: 7. This CDR3 is built from 15 residues. CDR3: CASSQRTGRNSPLHF. The CDR3 DNA reads as TGCGCCAGCAGCCAGCGGACAGGGCGAAATTCACCCCTCCACTTT.

At least ten counts were recorded for this clone. This chain links TRBV23-1 with TRBJ2-1; D ambiguous. TRBV23-1 is annotated as an ORF whose role is uncertain. The CDR3 totals 16 residues. The V end was cut by 2 bases, the J end by 0 bases, with 11 bases between. CDR3 in amino acids: CASSQHPRCSYNEQFF. CDR3 sequence (DNA): TGCGCCAGCAGTCAACATCCCAGGTGCTCCTACAATGAGCAGTTCTTC.

This sequence joins TRBV7-8 and TRBJ2-1; tentative D call: TRBD2 (7 bases). V lost 5 bases to trimming and J lost 7 bases, with 21 bases between them. The CDR3 is 16 amino acids. The V gene's germline CDR1 is SGHVS and CDR2 FQNEAQ. Here the CDR3 DNA reads TGTGCCAGCAGCCACGCGGGGGCACGAGTACAGAATGAGCAGTTCTTC. The encoded protein is CASSHAGARVQNEQFF.

This rearrangement joins TRBV7-2 to TRBJ2-7, with D maybe TRBD1 (5 bases). From germline, CDR1 is SGHTA and CDR2 FQGNSA. The CDR3 runs to 14 residues. Trimming pared 2 bases from V and 1 base from J, leaving 9 bases between. The CDR3 protein is CASSLSGQSYEQYF. The CDR3 DNA reads TGTGCCAGCAGCTTATCCGGACAATCCTACGAGCAGTACTTC.

This clone has only a few counts. This chain uses TRBV12-2 with TRBJ2-5; TRBD2, as called in the table, went unchecked against the DNA. TRBV12-2 is a pseudogene. This CDR3 is built from 15 residues. CDR3 in DNA: TGTGCAAGTCGCTTAAAGAGAACTAGCGGTGAGACCCAGTACTTC. Its protein product is CASRLKRTSGETQYF.